The clone carrying this T cell receptor (beta chain) was recorded many times. This sample is part of a study of early T cells in non-severe SARS-CoV-2 infection. V was clipped by 0 bases and J by 8 bases, with 7 bases between them. CDR1 and CDR2 (germline): SGHDN, FVKESK. The CDR3 loop spans 12 amino acids. Unique molecular identifier tags were affixed to discrete cDNA molecules. Using its own MiXCR run on the 5' RACE reads, TCRdb lists one record per CDR3 protein. The sample has tens of thousands of distinct CDR3 sequences, 10% to 12% seen once. Sequenced here: whole blood, sampled at baseline. This receptor was identified in an adult who was a healthcare worker with PCR-confirmed SARS-CoV-2 infection or an uninfected control (not recorded which). The chain couples TRBV14 to TRBJ1-2; D unresolved. CDR3 residues: CASSQDLSGYTF. In DNA form, the CDR3 reads TGTGCCAGCAGCCAAGATCTGAGCGGCTACACCTTC.